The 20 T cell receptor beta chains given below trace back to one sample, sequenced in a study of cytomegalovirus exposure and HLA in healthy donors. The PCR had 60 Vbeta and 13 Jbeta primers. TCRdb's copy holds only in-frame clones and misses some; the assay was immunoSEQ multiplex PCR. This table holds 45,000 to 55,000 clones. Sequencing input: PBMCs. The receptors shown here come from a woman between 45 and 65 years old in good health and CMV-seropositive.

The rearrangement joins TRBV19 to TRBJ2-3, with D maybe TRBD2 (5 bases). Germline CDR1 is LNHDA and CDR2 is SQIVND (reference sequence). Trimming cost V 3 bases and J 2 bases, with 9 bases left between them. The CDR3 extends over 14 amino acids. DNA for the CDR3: TGTGCCAGTAGTATGACGGGAACCACAGATACGCAGTATTTT. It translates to CASSMTGTTDTQYF.

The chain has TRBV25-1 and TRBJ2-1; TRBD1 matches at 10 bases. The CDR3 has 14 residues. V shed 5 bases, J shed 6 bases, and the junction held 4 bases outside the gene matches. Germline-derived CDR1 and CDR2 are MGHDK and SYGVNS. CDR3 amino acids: CASSTWTGGNEQFF. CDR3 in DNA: TGTGCCAGCAGTACGTGGACAGGGGGCAATGAGCAGTTCTTC.

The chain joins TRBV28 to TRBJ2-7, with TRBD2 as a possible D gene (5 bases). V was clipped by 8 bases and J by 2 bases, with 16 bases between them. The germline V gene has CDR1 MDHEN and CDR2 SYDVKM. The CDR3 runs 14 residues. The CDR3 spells CASRGRSPPYEQYF. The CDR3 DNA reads TGTGCCAGCCGGGGAAGGTCCCCACCCTACGAGCAGTACTTC.

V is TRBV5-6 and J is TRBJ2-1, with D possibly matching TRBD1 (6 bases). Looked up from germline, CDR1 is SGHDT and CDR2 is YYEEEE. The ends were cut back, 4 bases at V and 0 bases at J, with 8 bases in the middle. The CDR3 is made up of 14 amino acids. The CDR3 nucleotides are TGTGCCAGCAGCCGGACAGACTCCTACAATGAGCAGTTCTTC. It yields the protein CASSRTDSYNEQFF.

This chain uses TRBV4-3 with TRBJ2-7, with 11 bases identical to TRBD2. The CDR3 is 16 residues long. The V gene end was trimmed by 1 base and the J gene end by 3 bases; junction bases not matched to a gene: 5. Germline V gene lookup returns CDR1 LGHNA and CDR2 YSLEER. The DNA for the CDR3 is TGCGCCAGCAGCCAAGGTCCTAGCGGGGGGCACTACGAGCAGTACTTC. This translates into CASSQGPSGGHYEQYF.

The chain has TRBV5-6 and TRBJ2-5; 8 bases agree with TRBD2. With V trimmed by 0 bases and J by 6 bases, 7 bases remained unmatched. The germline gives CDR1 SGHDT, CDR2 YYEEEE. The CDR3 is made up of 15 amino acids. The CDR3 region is CASSLDPGGLKTQYF. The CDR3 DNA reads TGTGCCAGCAGCTTGGATCCGGGGGGGCTGAAGACCCAGTACTTC.

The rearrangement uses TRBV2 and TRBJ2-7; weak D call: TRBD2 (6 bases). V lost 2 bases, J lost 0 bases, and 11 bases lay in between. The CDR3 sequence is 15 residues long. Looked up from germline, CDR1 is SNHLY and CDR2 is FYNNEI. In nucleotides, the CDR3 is TGTGCCAGCAGTGAATCGGGGGTTAGCTCCTACGAGCAGTACTTC. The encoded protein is CASSESGVSSYEQYF.

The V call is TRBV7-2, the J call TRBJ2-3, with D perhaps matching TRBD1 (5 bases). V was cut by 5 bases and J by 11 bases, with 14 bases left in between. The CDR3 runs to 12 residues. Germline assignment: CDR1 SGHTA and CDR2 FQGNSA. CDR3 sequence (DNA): TGTGCCAGCAGCCAAGGGGTAAGGGGGCAGTATTTT. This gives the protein CASSQGVRGQYF.

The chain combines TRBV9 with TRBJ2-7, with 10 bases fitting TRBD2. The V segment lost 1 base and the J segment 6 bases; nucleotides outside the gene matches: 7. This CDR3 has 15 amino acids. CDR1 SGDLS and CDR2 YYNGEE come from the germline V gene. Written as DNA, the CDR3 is TGTGCCAGCAGCGTAACTAGCGGGAAAAACGCCGAGCAGTACTTC. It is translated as CASSVTSGKNAEQYF.

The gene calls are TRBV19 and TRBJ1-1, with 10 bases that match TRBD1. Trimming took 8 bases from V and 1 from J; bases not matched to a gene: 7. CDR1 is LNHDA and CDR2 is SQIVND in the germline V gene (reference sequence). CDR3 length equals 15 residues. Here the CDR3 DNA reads TGTGCCAGTCGGACAGGGGGGACGACGAACACTGAAGCTTTCTTT. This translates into CASRTGGTTNTEAFF.

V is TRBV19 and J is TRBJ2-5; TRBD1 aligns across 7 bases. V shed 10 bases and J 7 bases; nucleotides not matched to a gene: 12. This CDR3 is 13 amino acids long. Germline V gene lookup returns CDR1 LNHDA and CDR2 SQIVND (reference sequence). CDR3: CAKGDSLARTQYF. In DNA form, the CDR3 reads TGTGCCAAGGGGGACAGCCTGGCGAGGACCCAGTACTTC.

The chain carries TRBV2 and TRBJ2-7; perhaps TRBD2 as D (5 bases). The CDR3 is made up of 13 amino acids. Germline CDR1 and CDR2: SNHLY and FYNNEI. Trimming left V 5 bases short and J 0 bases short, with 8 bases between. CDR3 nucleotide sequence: TGTGCCAGCAGTCGAGGGTTCTCCTACGAGCAGTACTTC. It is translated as CASSRGFSYEQYF.

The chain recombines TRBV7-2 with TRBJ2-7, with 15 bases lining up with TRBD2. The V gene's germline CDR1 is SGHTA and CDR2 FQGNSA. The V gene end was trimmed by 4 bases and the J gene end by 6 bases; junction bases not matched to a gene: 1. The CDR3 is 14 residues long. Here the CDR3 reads CASSSGLAGGEQYF. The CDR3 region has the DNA TGTGCCAGCAGCTCGGGACTAGCGGGGGGCGAGCAGTACTTC.

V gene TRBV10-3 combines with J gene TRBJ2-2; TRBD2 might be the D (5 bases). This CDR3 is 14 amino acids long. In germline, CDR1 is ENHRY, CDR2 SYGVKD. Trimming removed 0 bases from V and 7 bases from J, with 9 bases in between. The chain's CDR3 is CAISESPRGGELFF. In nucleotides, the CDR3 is TGTGCCATCAGTGAGTCTCCTCGGGGCGGGGAGCTGTTTTTT.

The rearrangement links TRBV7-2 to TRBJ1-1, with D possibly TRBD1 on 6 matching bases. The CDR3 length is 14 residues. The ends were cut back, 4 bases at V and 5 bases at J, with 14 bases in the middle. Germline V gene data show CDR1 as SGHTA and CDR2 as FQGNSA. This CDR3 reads CASSYEGVGTEAFF. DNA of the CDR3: TGTGCCAGCAGCTACGAGGGGGTTGGGACTGAAGCTTTCTTT.

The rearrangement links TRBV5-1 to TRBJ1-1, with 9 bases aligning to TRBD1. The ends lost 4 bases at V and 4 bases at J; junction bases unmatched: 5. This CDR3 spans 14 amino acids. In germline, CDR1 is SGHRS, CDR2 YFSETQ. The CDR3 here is CASSRWTGVTEAFF. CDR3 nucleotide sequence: TGCGCCAGCAGCCGTTGGACAGGGGTCACTGAAGCTTTCTTT.

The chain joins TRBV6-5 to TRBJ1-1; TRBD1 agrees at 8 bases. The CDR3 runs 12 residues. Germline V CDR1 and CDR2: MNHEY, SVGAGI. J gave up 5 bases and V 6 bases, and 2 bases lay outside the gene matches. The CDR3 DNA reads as TGTGCCAGCAGAACAGGGGGGACTGAAGCTTTCTTT. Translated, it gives CASRTGGTEAFF.

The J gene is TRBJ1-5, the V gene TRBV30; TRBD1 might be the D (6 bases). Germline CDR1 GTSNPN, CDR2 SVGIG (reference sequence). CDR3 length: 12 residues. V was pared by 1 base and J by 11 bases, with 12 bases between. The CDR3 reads CAWSGQKGAQHF. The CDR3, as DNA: TGTGCCTGGAGTGGCCAAAAGGGGGCCCAGCATTTT.

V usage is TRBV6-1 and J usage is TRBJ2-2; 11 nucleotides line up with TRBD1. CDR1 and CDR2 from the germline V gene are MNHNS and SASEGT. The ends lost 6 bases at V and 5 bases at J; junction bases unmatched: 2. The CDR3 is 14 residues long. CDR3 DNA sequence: TGTGCCAGCAGGGGGGACAGGGGGACCGGGGAGCTGTTTTTT. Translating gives CASRGDRGTGELFF.

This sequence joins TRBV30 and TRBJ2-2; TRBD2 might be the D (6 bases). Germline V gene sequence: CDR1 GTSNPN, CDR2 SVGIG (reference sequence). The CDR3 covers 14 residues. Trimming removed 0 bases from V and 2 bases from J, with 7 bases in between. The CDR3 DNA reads TGTGCCTGGAGTGTACTAGCTAACACCGGGGAGCTGTTTTTT. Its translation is CAWSVLANTGELFF.